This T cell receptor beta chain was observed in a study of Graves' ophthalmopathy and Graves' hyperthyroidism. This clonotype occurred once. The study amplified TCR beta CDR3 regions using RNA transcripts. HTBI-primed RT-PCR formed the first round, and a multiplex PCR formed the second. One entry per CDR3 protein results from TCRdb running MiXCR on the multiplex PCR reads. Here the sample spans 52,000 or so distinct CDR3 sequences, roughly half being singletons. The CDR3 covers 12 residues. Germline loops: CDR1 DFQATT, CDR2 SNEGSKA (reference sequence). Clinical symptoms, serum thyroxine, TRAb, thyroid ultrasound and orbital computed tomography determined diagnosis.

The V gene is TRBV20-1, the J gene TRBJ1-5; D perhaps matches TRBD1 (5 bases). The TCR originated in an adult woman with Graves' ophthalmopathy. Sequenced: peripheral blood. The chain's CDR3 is CKIHSGDQPQHF. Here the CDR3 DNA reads TGCAAGATACATTCGGGGGATCAGCCCCAGCATTTT.